This T cell receptor beta chain was found in a study of radiotherapy plus CTLA-4 blockade in lung cancer. Study information: Disease control reached 30% to 35%, with objective responses in 15% to 20%. The study, taken as a whole, reports: Per reports, early blood T cell clone dynamics, plus interferon-beta, forecast response most strongly. After radiotherapy and ipilimumab, tumor-derived clones expanded in peripheral blood.

Profiled with immunoSEQ multiplex PCR; TCRdb holds only in-frame clones, not every one. The repertoire has about 110,000 clones, 70% to 90% of them found once; the top ten carry roughly 2.5%. The CDR3 runs 13 residues. Trimming stripped 8 bases from V and 1 base from J, with 10 bases between. Germline lookup yields CDR1 MNHNY and CDR2 SVGAGI (reference sequence). On this clone itself: Its target is not known.

This sequence was found in a human donor with non-small cell lung cancer that progressed on radiotherapy plus ipilimumab. Some clones in this sample may be carry-over from other donors' samples. This chain links TRBV6-6 with TRBJ2-3; D ambiguous. The sequencing used peripheral blood, collected from a patient treated with radiotherapy plus ipilimumab. In DNA form, the CDR3 reads TGTGCCAGCCTGAAAAGGGGCACAGATACGCAGTATTTT. Its translation: CASLKRGTDTQYF.